These 20 T cell receptor beta chains were all obtained from the same sample, sequenced in a study of vaccination effects on CD4 cells after COVID-19 (dated by TCRdb to the early 2020s). These receptors' targets are unknown. After 10 days of culture, CD4+ T cells were isolated with the EasySep CD4+ T cell isolation kit. Participants received two doses of either the BNT162b2 or the mRNA-1273 mRNA SARS-CoV-2 vaccine. Libraries were prepared through the immunoSEQ multiplex PCR assay. TCRdb obtained this table from immuneACCESS and retained in-frame rearrangements with V and J assigned. These tables miss some clones; where compared with another copy, unresolved V genes account for less than half of the shortfall, and the remainder is unexplained. This sample gives roughly 30,000 clones in total; 70% to 75% of them show up just once. The ten largest account for more than 13% of the sample. The sequencing used CD4+ T cells from PBMCs cultured without peptide, collected after COVID-19 vaccination. The receptor source for this set is a human donor who received a COVID-19 vaccine.

The chain couples TRBV6-2 or TRBV6-3 to TRBJ2-3; 7 bases line up with TRBD2. Germline V gene lookup returns CDR1 MNHEY and CDR2 SVGEGT. This CDR3 has 12 residues. Trimming cost V 6 bases and J 3 bases; bases outside gene matches: 0. The CDR3 loop reads CASSGGTDTQYF. CDR3 nucleotides: TGTGCCAGCAGCGGGGGGACAGATACGCAGTATTTT.

The chain joins TRBV15 to TRBJ1-1; D is perhaps TRBD1 (5 bases). The CDR3 spans 15 residues. CDR1 LNHNV and CDR2 YYDKDF come from the germline V gene (reference sequence). V was shortened by 0 bases and J by 1 base, with 9 bases between the two germline ends. The CDR3 spells CATSRDWGANTEAFF. In DNA, the CDR3 is TGTGCCACCAGCAGAGATTGGGGCGCGAACACTGAAGCTTTCTTT.

This chain links TRBV6-5 with TRBJ1-2; 7 bases line up with TRBD1. CDR3 length: 13 residues. Germline V CDR1 and CDR2: MNHEY, SVGAGI. V was pared by 10 bases and J by 3 bases, with 8 bases of the junction left unmatched. CDR3 in DNA: TGTGCCAACCGACCAGGGGGGGACTATGGCTACACCTTC. Encoded protein: CANRPGGDYGYTF.

There are a few counts of this clone. The V call is TRBV2, the J call TRBJ1-2; 9 bases fit TRBD1. Unmatched junction bases numbered 11, after V lost 11 bases and J lost 4 bases. Germline values: CDR1 SNHLY, CDR2 FYNNEI. This CDR3 region has 14 residues. The CDR3 nucleotides are TGTGCCGCGCCCGGACAGGGGTATCCCTATGGCTACACCTTC. This encodes CAAPGQGYPYGYTF.

In this sample, this clone turned up once. At one end the junction does not follow the germline gene, possibly because of a read error. V and J are TRBV7-7 and TRBJ2-5; D possibly corresponds to TRBD1 (8 bases). The germline CDR1 and CDR2 sequences are SSHAT and FNYEAQ (reference sequence). The CDR3 loop spans 15 amino acids. CDR3 amino acids: CASSFGQGGGETQYF. As DNA, the CDR3 is TGTGCTAGCAGCTTTGGACAGGGAGGGGGGGAGACCCAGTACTTC.

V is TRBV6-5 and J is TRBJ1-2; D is ambiguous. From germline, CDR1 is MNHEY and CDR2 SVGAGI. V was trimmed by 7 bases and J by 12 bases, leaving 18 bases between them. The CDR3 consists of 12 residues. CDR3 region: CASNSAEKRDTF. CDR3 sequence (DNA): TGTGCCAGCAACAGTGCGGAGAAGAGGGACACCTTC.

The rearrangement joins TRBV9 to TRBJ2-7; perhaps TRBD2 as D (5 bases). Trimming cost V 0 bases and J 9 bases, with 16 bases left between them. Germline CDR1 and CDR2: SGDLS and YYNGEE. There are 14 residues in the CDR3. The DNA of the CDR3 is TGTGCCAGCAGCGTAGGCGAGGGTATGGGCGGGCAGTACTTC. Translation gives CASSVGEGMGGQYF.

This clone was observed a handful of times. The junction shows a germline mismatch at one end, possibly a read error. The chain uses TRBV28 and TRBJ2-7; 11 bases match TRBD2. This CDR3 spans 15 amino acids. Germline assignment: CDR1 MDHEN and CDR2 SYDVKM. The CDR3 sequence: CACRPSGRNLYEQYF. In nucleotides, the CDR3 is TGTGCCTGCAGGCCTAGCGGGAGGAATTTGTACGAGCAGTACTTC. Drawing the rest from reference TRBV28 and TRBJ2-7, the complete variable domain is DVKVTQSSRYLVKRTGEKVFLECVQDMDHENMFWYRQDPGLGLRLIYFSYDVKMKEKGDIPEGYSVSREKKERFSLILESASTNQTSMYLCACRPSGRNLYEQYFGPGTRLTVT.

The chain uses TRBV4-1 and TRBJ1-4; D gene uncertain. The CDR3 covers 13 residues. Germline CDR1 MGHRA, CDR2 YSYEKL. V was trimmed by 0 bases and J by 12 bases, leaving 11 bases between them. The CDR3 DNA reads as TGCGCCAGCAGCCAAGAGGGAGCGCGAGAACTGTTTTTT. Translated, it gives CASSQEGARELFF.

The V gene is TRBV3-1 (or the pseudogene TRBV3-2), the J gene TRBJ2-7; no clear D gene. Trimming removed 2 bases at V and 0 bases at J, with 5 bases between. CDR1 is LGHDT, CDR2 YNNKEL, per germline (reference sequence). The CDR3 is made up of 13 amino acids. CDR3 sequence (DNA): TGTGCCAGCAGCCAACGCGGCTCCTACGAGCAGTACTTC. This codes for CASSQRGSYEQYF.

This clone has only one observation. The V and J genes are TRBV6-1 and TRBJ2-7; the D call may be TRBD1 or TRBD2 (6 bases each). The V end was cut by 1 base, the J end by 5 bases, with 15 bases between. Per the germline V gene, CDR1 is MNHNS and CDR2 is SASEGT. The CDR3 extends over 15 amino acids. This CDR3 is CASSEGPGAPHEQYF. The CDR3 DNA sequence: TGTGCCAGCAGTGAAGGTCCGGGGGCGCCCCACGAGCAGTACTTC.

V and J are TRBV6-6 and TRBJ1-1; TRBD1 matches 9 bases. The CDR3 length is 15 residues. Trimming cost V 7 bases and J 3 bases; bases outside gene matches: 9. Germline V CDR1 and CDR2: MNHNY, SVGAGI (reference sequence). The chain's CDR3 is CASKIRQGGDTEAFF. CDR3 nucleotide sequence: TGTGCCAGCAAGATACGACAGGGGGGGGACACTGAAGCTTTCTTT.

The rearrangement uses TRBV9 and TRBJ2-3, with D perhaps TRBD1 (5 bases). This CDR3 is 13 amino acids long. The V gene's germline CDR1 is SGDLS and CDR2 YYNGEE. Trimming took 6 bases from V and 3 from J, leaving 11 bases between them. The CDR3 sequence is CASTVGETDTQYF. The CDR3 region has the DNA TGTGCCAGCACAGTAGGGGAAACAGATACGCAGTATTTT.

The V and J genes are TRBV28 and TRBJ2-7, with TRBD1 matching over 10 bases. Per germline, CDR1 MDHEN and CDR2 SYDVKM. The CDR3 is 15 amino acids. V shed 6 bases, J shed 2 bases, and the junction held 7 bases outside the gene matches. CDR3 coding DNA: TGTGCCAGCAGACGCCGACAGGGGGCGCCCTACGAGCAGTACTTC. Amino acid sequence: CASRRRQGAPYEQYF.

The count of this clone is one. V and J are TRBV19 and TRBJ2-7; 10 bases map to TRBD1. After removal of 4 bases from V and 7 bases from J, the junction contained 7 bases not matched to a gene. The CDR3 totals 14 residues. Germline CDR1 reads LNHDA; CDR2 reads SQIVND (reference sequence). CDR3 nucleotide sequence: TGTGCCAGTAGTACGACAGGGGGCCGTGGGGAGCAGTACTTC. It encodes CASSTTGGRGEQYF.

V and J are TRBV2 and TRBJ1-2; unclear D gene. The CDR3 has 15 amino acids. CDR1 SNHLY and CDR2 FYNNEI come from the germline V gene. Trimming took 8 bases from V and 2 from J, leaving 18 bases between them. The CDR3 DNA reads TGTGCCAGCTTAATGGGAGTACCCAGAAACTATGGCTACACCTTC. It translates to CASLMGVPRNYGYTF.

The rearrangement joins TRBV6-2 or TRBV6-3 to TRBJ2-3, with a weak D call TRBD2 (6 bases). V was cut by 6 bases and J by 4 bases, with 14 bases left in between. The germline CDR1 and CDR2 sequences are MNHEY and SVGEGT. CDR3 length: 14 amino acids. Here the CDR3 reads CASRPPGLPDTQYF. CDR3 coding DNA: TGTGCCAGCAGACCTCCGGGACTCCCAGATACGCAGTATTTT.

V usage is TRBV7-2 and J usage is TRBJ2-1, with no clear D. The CDR3 is made up of 13 amino acids. Trimming pared 2 bases from V and 5 bases from J, leaving 7 bases between. Germline CDR1 reads SGHTA; CDR2 reads FQGNSA. CDR3 in amino acids: CASSLTGDNEQFF. CDR3 sequence (DNA): TGTGCCAGCAGCTTAACTGGAGACAATGAGCAGTTCTTC.

The chain joins TRBV6-5 to TRBJ2-3; the D is unclear. This CDR3 spans 11 amino acids. Deletions cut 6 bases from V and 6 bases from J, with 7 bases between. Germline V gives CDR1 MNHEY, CDR2 SVGAGI. CDR3 sequence reads: CASSGGDTQYF. DNA for the CDR3: TGTGCCAGCAGCGGTGGTGATACGCAGTATTTT.

The CDR3 loop reads CASSQDSRGAGGYDGYTF. CDR3 coding DNA: TGTGCCAGCAGCCAAGATAGTAGGGGGGCAGGGGGCTACGATGGCTACACCTTC. This chain uses TRBV4-2 with TRBJ1-2; TRBD1 matches 8 bases. The V segment lost 0 bases and the J segment 6 bases; nucleotides outside the gene matches: 15. CDR1 and CDR2 (germline): LGHNA, YNFKEQ. The CDR3 totals 18 residues.